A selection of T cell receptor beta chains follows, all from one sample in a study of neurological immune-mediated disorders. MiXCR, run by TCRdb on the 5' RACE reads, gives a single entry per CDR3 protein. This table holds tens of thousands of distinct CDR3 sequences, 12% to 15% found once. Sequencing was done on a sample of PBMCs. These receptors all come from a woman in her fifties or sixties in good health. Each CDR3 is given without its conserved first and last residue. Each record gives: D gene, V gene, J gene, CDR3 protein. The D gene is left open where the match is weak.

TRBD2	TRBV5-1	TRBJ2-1	ASSPRTSGSWWF
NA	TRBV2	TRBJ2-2	ASSEPGFTGELF
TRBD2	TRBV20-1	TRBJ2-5	SANPPAGGEGETQY
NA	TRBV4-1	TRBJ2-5	ASSQGYQETQY
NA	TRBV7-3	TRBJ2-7	ASSPRAGPYEQY
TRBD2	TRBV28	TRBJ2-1	ASSWPGLAGGQQF
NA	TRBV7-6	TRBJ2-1	ASSLDWDGEQF
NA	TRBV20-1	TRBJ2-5	SAVDRYQETQY
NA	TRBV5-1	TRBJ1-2	ASSRSGNRDGYT
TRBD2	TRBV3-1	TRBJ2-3	ASSQRLAGGTDTQY
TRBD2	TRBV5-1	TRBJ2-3	ASSLGLAGATDTQY
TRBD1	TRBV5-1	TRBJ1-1	ASSLDRGMNTEAF
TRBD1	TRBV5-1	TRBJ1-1	ASSTQGARTEAF
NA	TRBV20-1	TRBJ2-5	SARVAQRQETQY
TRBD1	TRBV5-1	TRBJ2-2	ASTLRTGNTGELF
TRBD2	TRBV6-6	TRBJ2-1	ASRGTSGSIEQF
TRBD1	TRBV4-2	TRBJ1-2	ASSQTTGIWYGYT
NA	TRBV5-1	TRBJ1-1	ASSLNTAMNTEAF
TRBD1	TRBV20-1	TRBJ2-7	SASGTGLTYEQY
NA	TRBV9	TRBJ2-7	AISPWGSAYEQY
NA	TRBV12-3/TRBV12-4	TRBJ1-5	ASSQGTVNQPQH
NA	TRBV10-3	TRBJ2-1	AIHGDGDNEQF
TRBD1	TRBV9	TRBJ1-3	ASSAQGAFGNTIY
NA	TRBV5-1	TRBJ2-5	ASSPRRGETQY
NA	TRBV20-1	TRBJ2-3	SVSGARTDTQY
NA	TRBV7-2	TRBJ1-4	ASSLTDTNEKLF
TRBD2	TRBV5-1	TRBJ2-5	ASSQTSGRQETQY
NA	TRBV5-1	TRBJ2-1	ASSLAGSNNEQF
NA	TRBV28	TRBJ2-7	ASSSHGYEQY
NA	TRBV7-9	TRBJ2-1	ASSFSHSGNEQF
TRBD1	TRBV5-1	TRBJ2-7	ASSLFSPGQETEQY
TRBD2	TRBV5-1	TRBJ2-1	ASSPSGSDLNEQF
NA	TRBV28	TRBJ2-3	ASSSVDGTQY
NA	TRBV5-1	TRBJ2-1	ASSGGIQGSYNEQF
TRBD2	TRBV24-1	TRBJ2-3	ATSPAGGTDTQY
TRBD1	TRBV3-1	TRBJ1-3	ASGQGSGGFGNTIY
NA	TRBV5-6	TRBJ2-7	ASSLSRTVDEQY
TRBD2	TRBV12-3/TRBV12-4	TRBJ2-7	ASSLEGLLAGGLSYEQY
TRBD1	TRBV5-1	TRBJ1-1	ASNWGTAMNTEAF
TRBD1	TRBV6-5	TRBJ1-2	ASSWARGAVNYGYT
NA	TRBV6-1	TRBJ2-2	ASSEVGGGGDTGELF
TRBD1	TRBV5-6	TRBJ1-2	ASSPGQARGYT